The next 25 T cell receptor beta chains were all read from a single sample in a study of Ad26.COV2.S vaccination and SARS-CoV-2 variants. Sequencing was performed with immunoSEQ multiplex PCR; in TCRdb, only in-frame clones are kept and a portion is missing. The sample consists of 300,000 to 400,000 clones, about nine tenths of them appearing once. Treatment in this sample: around 19 received Ad26.COV2.S at low or high dose, single or two shots; about 5 received placebo; per-sample allocation not given. Day 63 following the first vaccine or placebo injection was when the samples were taken. The sequencing here drew on peripheral blood, taken in a trial of Ad26.COV2.S vaccine versus placebo. The receptor set was obtained from a person between 18 and 65 years old who received the Ad26.COV2.S COVID-19 vaccine or a placebo.

The V call is TRBV18, the J call TRBJ2-3; D remains ambiguous. The germline gives CDR1 KGHSH, CDR2 LQKENI. This CDR3 region has 13 residues. The V gene lost 3 bases and the J gene lost 0 bases, with 4 bases spanning the gap. The CDR3 DNA follows: TGTGCCAGCTCACCTGCTAGCACAGATACGCAGTATTTT. This translates into CASSPASTDTQYF.

The CDR3 sequence: CASSQDRSVGSGANVLTF. Written as DNA, the CDR3 is TGTGCCAGCAGCCAAGATAGGTCCGTTGGCTCTGGGGCCAACGTCCTGACTTTC. This chain uses TRBV3-1 (or the pseudogene TRBV3-2) with TRBJ2-6; D is ambiguous. This CDR3 contains 18 residues. Germline-derived CDR1 and CDR2 are LGHDT and YNNKEL (reference sequence). V was clipped by 0 bases and J by 0 bases, with 12 bases between them.

The chain has TRBV6-6 and TRBJ1-1; TRBD1 aligns across 9 bases. In germline, CDR1 is MNHNY, CDR2 SVGAGI (reference sequence). Trimming removed 7 bases from V and 5 bases from J; junction bases left unmatched: 11. The CDR3 covers 15 residues. The CDR3 region has the DNA TGTGCCAGCAACAGAGGGACAGGGTCGGATACTGAAGCTTTCTTT. It specifies CASNRGTGSDTEAFF.

The V gene is TRBV20-1, the J gene TRBJ1-5; D ambiguous. V lost 3 bases to trimming and J lost 7 bases, with 19 bases between them. CDR3 length equals 15 residues. From germline, CDR1 is DFQATT and CDR2 SNEGSKA (reference sequence). The chain's CDR3 is CSASSGLPESQPQHF. CDR3 nucleotides: TGCAGTGCTAGTTCCGGACTCCCCGAATCCCAGCCCCAGCATTTT.

V is TRBV18 and J is TRBJ1-1; the D is unclear. The ends were cut back, 2 bases at V and 1 base at J, with 11 bases in the middle. This CDR3 comprises 15 residues. Per the germline V gene, CDR1 is KGHSH and CDR2 is LQKENI. The CDR3 here is CASSPIMTPNTEAFF. The CDR3 DNA reads as TGTGCCAGCTCACCAATAATGACTCCGAACACTGAAGCTTTCTTT.

The chain uses TRBV30 and TRBJ2-2; 8 bases are shared with TRBD2. CDR1 is GTSNPN and CDR2 is SVGIG in the germline V gene (reference sequence). After removal of 5 bases from V and 6 bases from J, the junction contained 17 bases not matched to a gene. CDR3 length: 17 residues. The CDR3 spells CAWDTGRGGLLAGELFF. In DNA, the CDR3 is TGTGCCTGGGATACGGGGCGCGGGGGGCTCCTCGCCGGGGAGCTGTTTTTT.

This clone occurred a few times. The J gene is TRBJ1-3, the V gene TRBV7-8, with D uncertain. V lost 6 bases to trimming and J lost 8 bases, with 8 bases between them. The CDR3 loop spans 11 amino acids. Looked up from germline, CDR1 is SGHVS and CDR2 is FQNEAQ. In nucleotides, the CDR3 is TGTGCCAGCAGAGGAAGGGACACCATATATTTT. Amino acids: CASRGRDTIYF. Together with reference TRBV7-8 and TRBJ1-3, the CDR3 gives the full variable domain: GAGVSQSPRYKVAKRGQDVALRCDPISGHVSLFWYQQALGQGPEFLTYFQNEAQLDKSGLPSDRFFAERPEGSVSTLKIQRTQQEDSAVYLCASRGRDTIYFGEGSWLTVV.

The chain employs TRBV5-8 and TRBJ2-5; no clear D. Between the trimmed V and J ends, which lost 0 bases and 5 bases, there was a span of 8 bases. This CDR3 contains 13 residues. Germline V lookup: CDR1 SGHTS, CDR2 YDEGEE. The chain's CDR3 is CASSLGYLETQYF. The CDR3 region has the DNA TGTGCCAGCAGCTTGGGTTATCTGGAGACCCAGTACTTC.

As concerns this clone: The identical CDR3 is also encoded by other nucleotide sequences in the sample. The chain links TRBV12-3 or TRBV12-4 to TRBJ2-7, with D possibly called TRBD1 or TRBD2 (6 bases each). V was pared by 3 bases and J by 6 bases, with 9 bases between. This CDR3 spans 12 amino acids. Here the CDR3 reads CASSLGGGEQYF. The CDR3 nucleotides are TGTGCCAGCAGTTTGGGGGGCGGCGAGCAGTACTTC.

Here the CDR3 DNA reads TGTGCCAGCAGCGAAATTCCAGATACGCAGTATTTT. This gives the protein CASSEIPDTQYF. The rearrangement links TRBV14 to TRBJ2-3; D gene uncertain. This CDR3 is 12 amino acids long. Germline V gene sequence: CDR1 SGHDN, CDR2 FVKESK. V was pared by 5 bases and J by 4 bases, with 7 bases between.

The chain is built from TRBV11-2 and TRBJ1-2; 8 bases fit TRBD1. The CDR3 is 15 amino acids. Per germline, CDR1 SGHAT and CDR2 FQNNGV. Trimming at V came to 5 bases and at J to 4 bases, leaving 9 bases not matched to a gene. CDR3: CASSAITGGGYGYTF. In nucleotides, the CDR3 is TGTGCCAGCAGCGCCATTACAGGGGGGGGCTATGGCTACACCTTC.

This clone has just one count. The chain couples TRBV5-4 to TRBJ2-7; D remains ambiguous. The CDR3 length is 12 residues. Per germline, CDR1 SGHNT and CDR2 YYREEE (reference sequence). Between the trimmed V and J ends, which lost 0 bases and 6 bases, there was a span of 7 bases. The CDR3 DNA sequence: TGTGCCAGCAGCTTGGATTGGAGCGAGCAGTACTTC. Protein sequence: CASSLDWSEQYF.

This chain joins TRBV2 and TRBJ1-5, with a possible D match to TRBD1 (6 bases). The V gene lost 6 bases and the J gene lost 6 bases, with 18 bases spanning the gap. CDR1 is SNHLY, CDR2 FYNNEI, per germline. This CDR3 spans 15 amino acids. The CDR3 loop is CASSPPGGASQPQHF. The CDR3 coding sequence is TGTGCCAGCAGCCCGCCGGGGGGGGCAAGTCAGCCCCAGCATTTT.

The gene calls are TRBV12-5 and TRBJ1-5, with 7 bases that match TRBD1. V gave up 6 bases and J gave up 6 bases; unmatched junction bases: 5. The CDR3 is 13 residues long. Germline V gives CDR1 LGHNT, CDR2 FRNRAP. The CDR3 loop is CASGRQGGQPQHF. The CDR3 DNA is TGTGCTAGTGGGCGACAGGGCGGTCAGCCCCAGCATTTT.

This clone occurred once. The V gene is TRBV27, the J gene TRBJ1-2; no clear D. The CDR3 runs to 12 residues. CDR1 is MNHEY and CDR2 is SMNVEV in the germline V gene (reference sequence). V lost 3 bases and J 8 bases, leaving 10 bases between the germline ends. CDR3 bases: TGTGCCAGCAGTTTCCCGATAGGAGGCTACACCTTC. It is translated as CASSFPIGGYTF.

The chain uses TRBV5-5 and TRBJ2-7, with D possibly matching TRBD1 (7 bases). V was pared by 4 bases and J by 3 bases, with 11 bases between. The CDR3 consists of 13 residues. Germline V lookup: CDR1 SGHKS, CDR2 YYEKEE (reference sequence). The CDR3 loop is CASSRQGGYEQYF. The CDR3 DNA reads TGTGCCAGCAGCCGACAGGGAGGCTACGAGCAGTACTTC.

The J gene is TRBJ2-3, the V gene TRBV7-8; D uncertain. The V gene lost 1 base and the J gene lost 7 bases, with 9 bases spanning the gap. The CDR3 length is 13 residues. Germline CDR1 and CDR2: SGHVS and FQNEAQ. For the CDR3, the DNA is TGTGCCAGCAGCTTAGAAGATACCAATACGCAGTATTTT. Translated: CASSLEDTNTQYF.

The chain joins TRBV29-1 to TRBJ1-4; no firm D call. CDR1 and CDR2 from the germline V gene are SQVTM and ANQGSEA. This CDR3 has 10 amino acids. V was shortened by 5 bases and J by 4 bases, with 2 bases between the two germline ends. The CDR3 DNA reads as TGCAGCGTTTTTAATGAAAAACTGTTTTTT. Its protein product is CSVFNEKLFF.

The V call is TRBV25-1, the J call TRBJ1-2; 8 bases agree with TRBD1. CDR3 length equals 14 residues. J lost 7 bases, V lost 2 bases, and 6 bases had no gene match. CDR1 is MGHDK, CDR2 SYGVNS, per germline. CDR3 in amino acids: CASSERTGYFGYTF. CDR3 nucleotides: TGTGCCAGCAGTGAAAGGACAGGGTATTTTGGCTACACCTTC.

The chain carries TRBV6-5 and TRBJ1-2; TRBD1 matches at 7 bases. Losses at the gene ends were 10 bases for V and 2 bases for J; bases not matched to a gene: 7. This CDR3 region has 13 residues. Germline V CDR1 and CDR2: MNHEY, SVGAGI. DNA for the CDR3: TGTGCCATAGCCGGGACAGCGAACTATGGCTACACCTTC. It yields the protein CAIAGTANYGYTF.

The chain has TRBV10-3 and TRBJ2-7, with 7 bases that match TRBD1. There are 13 residues in the CDR3. Germline V gives CDR1 ENHRY, CDR2 SYGVKD. Trimming took 11 bases from V and 3 from J; bases not matched to a gene: 10. The CDR3 here is CAARQGELYEQYF. The CDR3 bases are TGTGCCGCTCGCCAGGGGGAACTCTACGAGCAGTACTTC.

This clone was seen just once. The chain is built from TRBV18 and TRBJ1-1, with TRBD1 matching 8 bases. CDR3 length: 15 residues. V shed 3 bases, J shed 4 bases, and the junction held 7 bases outside the gene matches. Germline V CDR1 and CDR2: KGHSH, LQKENI. DNA of the CDR3: TGTGCCAGCTCACCTCCTCGACAGGGGCGCACTGAAGCTTTCTTT. It yields the protein CASSPPRQGRTEAFF.

This sequence joins TRBV7-9 and TRBJ2-2, with 8 positions matching TRBD1. Germline V gene lookup returns CDR1 SEHNR and CDR2 FQNEAQ (reference sequence). The CDR3 covers 15 residues. J gave up 1 base and V 6 bases, and 4 bases lay outside the gene matches. CDR3 coding DNA: TGTGCCAGCAGTCCCGACAGGGGGAACACCGGGGAGCTGTTTTTT. Amino acids: CASSPDRGNTGELFF.

This sequence joins TRBV5-6 and TRBJ2-5; D is unclear. Germline-derived CDR1 and CDR2 are SGHDT and YYEEEE. V was clipped by 0 bases and J by 3 bases, with 15 bases between them. CDR3 length: 16 amino acids. CDR3 in DNA: TGTGCCAGCAGCTTGGTGTCAGGCGCTGGTAAAGAGACCCAGTACTTC. Its protein product is CASSLVSGAGKETQYF.

This chain connects TRBV5-1 to TRBJ1-6, with no clear D. The germline CDR1 and CDR2 sequences are SGHRS and YFSETQ. V dropped 0 bases and J dropped 5 bases, with 3 bases sitting between them. The CDR3 is made up of 13 amino acids. The chain's CDR3 is CASSLGDNSPLHF. The CDR3 DNA is TGCGCCAGCAGCTTGGGGGATAATTCACCCCTCCACTTT.